This T cell receptor (beta chain) stems from a study of T cell repertoires in cytomegalovirus infection. A single record per CDR3 protein comes from TCRdb applying MiXCR to the reads. The sample has under 50,000 distinct CDR3 sequences; approximately 20% are singletons. Concerning this clonotype itself: Antigen: not known.

This receptor was obtained from a human donor in good health (CMV status not recorded). Some clones in this sample may be carry-over from other donors' samples. Specimen: PBMCs, sequenced either directly or after in vitro stimulation (not recorded which).

The CDR3 sequence is CSVGGGGSAFVDTQYF. CDR3 nucleotide sequence: TGCAGTGTTGGGGGCGGGGGGAGCGCGTTTGTAGATACGCAGTATTTT. J is TRBJ2-3 and V is TRBV20-1, with 8 bases fitting TRBD2. Unmatched junction bases numbered 17, after V lost 7 bases and J lost 5 bases. Germline V gene data show CDR1 as DFQATT and CDR2 as SNEGSKA (reference sequence). CDR3 size: 16 residues.